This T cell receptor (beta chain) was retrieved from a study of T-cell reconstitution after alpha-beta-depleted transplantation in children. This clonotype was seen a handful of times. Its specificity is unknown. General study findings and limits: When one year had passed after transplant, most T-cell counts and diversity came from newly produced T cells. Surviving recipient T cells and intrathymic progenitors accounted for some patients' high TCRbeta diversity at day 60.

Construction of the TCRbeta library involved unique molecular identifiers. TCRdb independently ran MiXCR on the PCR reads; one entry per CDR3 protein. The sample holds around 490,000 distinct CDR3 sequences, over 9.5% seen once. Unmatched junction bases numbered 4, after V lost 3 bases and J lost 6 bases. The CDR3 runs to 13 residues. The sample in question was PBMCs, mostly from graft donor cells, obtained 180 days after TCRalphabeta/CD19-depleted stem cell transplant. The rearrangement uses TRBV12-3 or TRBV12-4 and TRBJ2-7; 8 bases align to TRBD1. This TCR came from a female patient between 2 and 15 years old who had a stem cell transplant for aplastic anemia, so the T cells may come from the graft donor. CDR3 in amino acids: CASSLTGAGEQYV. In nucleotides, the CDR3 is TGTGCCAGCAGTTTGACAGGGGCCGGCGAGCAGTACGTC.